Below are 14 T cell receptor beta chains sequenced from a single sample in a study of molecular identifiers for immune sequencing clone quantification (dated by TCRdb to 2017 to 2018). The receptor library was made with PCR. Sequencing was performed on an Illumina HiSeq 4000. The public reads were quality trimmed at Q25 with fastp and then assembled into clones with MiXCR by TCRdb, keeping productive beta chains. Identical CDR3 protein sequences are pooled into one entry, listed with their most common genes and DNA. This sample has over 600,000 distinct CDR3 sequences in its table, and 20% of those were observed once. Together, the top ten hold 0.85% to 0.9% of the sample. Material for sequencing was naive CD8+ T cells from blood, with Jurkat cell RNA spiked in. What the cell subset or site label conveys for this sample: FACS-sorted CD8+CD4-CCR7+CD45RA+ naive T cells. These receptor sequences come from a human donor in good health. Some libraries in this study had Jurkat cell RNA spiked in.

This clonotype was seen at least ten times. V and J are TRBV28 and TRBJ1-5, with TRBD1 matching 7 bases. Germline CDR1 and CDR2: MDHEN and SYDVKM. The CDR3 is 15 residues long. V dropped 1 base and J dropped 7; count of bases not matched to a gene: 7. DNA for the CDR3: TGTGCCAGCAGTTTATTCTCCAGGGGGGGGCAGCCCCAGCATTTT. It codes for CASSLFSRGGQPQHF.

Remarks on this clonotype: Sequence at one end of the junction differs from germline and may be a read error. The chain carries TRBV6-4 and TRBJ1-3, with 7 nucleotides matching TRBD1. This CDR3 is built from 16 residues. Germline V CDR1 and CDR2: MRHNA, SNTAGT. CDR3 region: CVSIKQGQFSGNTIYF. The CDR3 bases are TGTGTCAGCATTAAACAGGGGCAATTCTCTGGAAACACCATATATTTT.

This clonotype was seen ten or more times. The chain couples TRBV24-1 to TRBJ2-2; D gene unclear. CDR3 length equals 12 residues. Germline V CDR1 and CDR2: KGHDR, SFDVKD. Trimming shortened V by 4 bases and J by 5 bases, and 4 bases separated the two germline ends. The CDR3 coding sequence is TGTGCCACCAGTGAACCGACCGGGGAGCTGTTTTTT. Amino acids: CATSEPTGELFF.

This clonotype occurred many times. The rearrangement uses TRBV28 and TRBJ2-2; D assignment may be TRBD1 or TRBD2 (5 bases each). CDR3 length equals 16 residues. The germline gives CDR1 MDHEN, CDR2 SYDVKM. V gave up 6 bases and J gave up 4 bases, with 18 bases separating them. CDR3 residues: CASSIWGGSATGELFF. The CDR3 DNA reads TGTGCCAGCAGCATCTGGGGCGGGTCAGCCACCGGGGAGCTGTTTTTT.

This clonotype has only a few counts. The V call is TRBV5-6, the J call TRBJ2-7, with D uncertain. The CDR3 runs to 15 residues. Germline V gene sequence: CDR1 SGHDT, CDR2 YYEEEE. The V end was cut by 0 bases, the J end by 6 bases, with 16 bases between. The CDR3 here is CASSLGFSVAIEQYF. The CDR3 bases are TGTGCCAGCAGCTTGGGATTTTCGGTTGCGATCGAGCAGTACTTC.

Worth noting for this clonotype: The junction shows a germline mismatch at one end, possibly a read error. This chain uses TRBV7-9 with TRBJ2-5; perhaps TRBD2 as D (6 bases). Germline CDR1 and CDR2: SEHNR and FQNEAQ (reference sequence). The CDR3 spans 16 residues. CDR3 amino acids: CASSPVVGSHQETQCF. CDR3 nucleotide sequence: TGTGCCAGCAGCCCCGTAGTCGGGAGTCACCAAGAGACCCAGTGCTTC.

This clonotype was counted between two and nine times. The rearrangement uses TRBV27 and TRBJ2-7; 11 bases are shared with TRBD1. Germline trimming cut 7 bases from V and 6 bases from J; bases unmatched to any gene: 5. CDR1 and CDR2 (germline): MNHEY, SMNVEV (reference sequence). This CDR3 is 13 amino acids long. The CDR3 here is CASTGTGGVEQYF. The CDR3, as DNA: TGTGCCAGCACCGGGACAGGGGGTGTCGAGCAGTACTTC.

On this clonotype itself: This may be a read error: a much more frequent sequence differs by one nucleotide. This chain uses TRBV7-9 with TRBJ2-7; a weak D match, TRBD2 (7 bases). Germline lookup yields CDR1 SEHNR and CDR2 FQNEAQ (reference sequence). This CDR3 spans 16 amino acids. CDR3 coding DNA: TGTGCCAGCAGCCCAAAAGGAGGGGGGGCCTCCTGCGAGCAGTACTTC. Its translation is CASSPKGGGASCEQYF. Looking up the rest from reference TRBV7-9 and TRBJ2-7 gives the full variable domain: DTGVSQNPRHKITKRGQNVTFRCDPISEHNRLYWYRQTLGQGPEFLTYFQNEAQLEKSRLLSDRFSAERPKGSFSTLEIQRTEQGDSAMYLCASSPKGGGASCEQYFGPGTRLTVT.

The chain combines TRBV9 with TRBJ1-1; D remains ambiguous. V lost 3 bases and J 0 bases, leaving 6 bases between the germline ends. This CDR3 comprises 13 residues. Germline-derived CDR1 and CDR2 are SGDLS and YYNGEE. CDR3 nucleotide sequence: TGTGCCAGCAGCGGGATAATGAACACTGAAGCTTTCTTT. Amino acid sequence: CASSGIMNTEAFF.

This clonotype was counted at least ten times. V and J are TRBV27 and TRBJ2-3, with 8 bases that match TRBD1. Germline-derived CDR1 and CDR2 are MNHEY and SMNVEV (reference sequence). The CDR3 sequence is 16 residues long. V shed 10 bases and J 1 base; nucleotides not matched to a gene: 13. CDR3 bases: TGTGCCACCCTAACGCAGGGGGCGTTGGGCACAGATACGCAGTATTTT. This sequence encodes CATLTQGALGTDTQYF.

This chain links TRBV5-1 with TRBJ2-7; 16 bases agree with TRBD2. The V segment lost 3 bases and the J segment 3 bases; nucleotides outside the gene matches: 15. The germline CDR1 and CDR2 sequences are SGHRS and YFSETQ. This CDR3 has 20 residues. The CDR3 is CASSSTEGLAGGLNGYEQYF. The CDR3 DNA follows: TGCGCCAGCAGCTCAACCGAGGGACTAGCGGGGGGGCTGAATGGCTACGAGCAGTACTTC.

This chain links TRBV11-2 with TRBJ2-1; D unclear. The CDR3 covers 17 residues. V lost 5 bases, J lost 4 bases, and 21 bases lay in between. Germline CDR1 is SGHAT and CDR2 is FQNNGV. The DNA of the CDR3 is TGTGCCAGCAGCACCTCCGGCCCTGGGGTATCTTACAATGAGCAGTTCTTC. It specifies CASSTSGPGVSYNEQFF.

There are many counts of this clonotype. The CDR3 region has the DNA TGTGCCAGCAGTTTAACAGGGGCACGGGGTACTGAAGCTTTCTTT. Translating gives CASSLTGARGTEAFF. J is TRBJ1-1 and V is TRBV27; 7 bases fit TRBD1. From germline, CDR1 is MNHEY and CDR2 SMNVEV (reference sequence). The CDR3 is made up of 15 amino acids. The trim removed 2 bases at V and 5 bases at J, leaving 8 bases unmatched.

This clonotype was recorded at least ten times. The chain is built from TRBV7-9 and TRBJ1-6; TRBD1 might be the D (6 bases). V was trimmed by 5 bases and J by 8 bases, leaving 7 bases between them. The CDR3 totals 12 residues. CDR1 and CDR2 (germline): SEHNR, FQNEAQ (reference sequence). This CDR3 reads CASSQGYSPLHF. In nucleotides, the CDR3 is TGTGCCAGCAGCCAGGGGTATTCACCCCTCCACTTT.